This T cell receptor beta chain was profiled in a study of response to subunit inactivated influenza vaccine. Notes on the study in general: Authors suggested that a seasonal influenza vaccination recruits few new T cells each time.

TCRdb processed the RT-PCR reads anew with MiXCR; each CDR3 protein has one entry. The sample has 160,000 or so distinct CDR3 sequences; 11% are singletons. There are 14 residues in the CDR3. Per the germline V gene, CDR1 is SEHNR and CDR2 is FQNEAQ (reference sequence). The ends were cut back, 2 bases at V and 4 bases at J, with 11 bases in the middle. Comment on this clonotype: Antigen: not known.

The chain recombines TRBV7-9 with TRBJ1-1; perhaps TRBD1 as D (6 bases). The receptor comes from a man aged 50 to 60 who received an inactivated influenza vaccine. The sequences come from non-naive T cells sorted from PBMCs, collected about 6 weeks after vaccination. The CDR3 region has the DNA TGTGCCAGCAGCTTATCAACAGGGTTCACTGAAGCTTTCTTT. Protein: CASSLSTGFTEAFF.